What follows is one TCR beta chain and its context. What it binds is not known. This entry is derived from a study of T cell responses to AZD1222 COVID-19 vaccine. Study-wide context: Recipients boosted at about 4 weeks or about 12 weeks are pooled.

Regarding the study as a whole: Only five to seven individuals given AZD1222 were seropositive at baseline.

Data came from immunoSEQ multiplex PCR; TCRdb stores just in-frame clones and leaves some out. The table has over 150,000 clones, about 90% seen once. Trimming removed 0 bases at V and 1 base at J, with 7 bases between. The germline V gene encodes CDR1 SGHRS and CDR2 YFSETQ. This CDR3 has 15 amino acids. The genes are TRBV5-1 and TRBJ2-2; D is unclear. The sequence was collected from an adult in good health. This specimen consisted of peripheral blood, obtained on day 0 of AZD1222 vaccination. The CDR3 region is CASSLGTLNTGELFF. CDR3 sequence (DNA): TGCGCCAGCAGCTTGGGGACCTTGAACACCGGGGAGCTGTTTTTT.